This TCR beta chain was identified in a study of control samples from healthy donors and cancer patients (TCRdb year 2020). Libraries were made using the immunoSEQ multiplex PCR assay. In TCRdb, the immuneACCESS table is reduced to in-frame sequences with V and J assigned. These tables do not hold every clone; where another copy was compared, an unresolved V gene accounts for under half, and the others remain unexplained. This sample's records show roughly 190,000 clones. Clones ranked in the top ten supply approximately 2.2% of the sample. The cysteine opens and the phenylalanine closes a CDR3 of 13 amino acids. CDR3 DNA only is kept here, 39 bases in frame from base 1. CDR1 and CDR2 are drawn from the germline V gene: SGHRS, YFSETQ. The V and J ends are trimmed by 5 bases and 1 base, leaving 9 bases between them. A note on this clone: The target of this receptor is not known.

The sequence was collected from a woman in her 30s in good health. The sample comprised blood. The chain couples TRBV5-1 to TRBJ1-1, with no reliable assignment of the D segment. The CDR3 loop reads CASRELQNTEAFF. The base sequence is TGCGCCAGCAGAGAGCTTCAGAACACTGAAGCTTTCTTT. The full variable domain, with segments outside the CDR3 supplied by the reference TRBV5-1 and TRBJ1-1 proteins, appears as KAGVTQTPRYLIKTRGQQVTLSCSPISGHRSVSWYQQTPGQGLQFLFEYFSETQRNKGNFPGRFSGRQFSNSRSEMNVSTLELGDSALYLCASRELQNTEAFFGQGTRLTVV.